This TCR beta chain comes out of a study of blood T cell repertoires in COVID-19 (dated by TCRdb to about 2020). Some background on the complete study: Collaborator samples came from the United States, Italy and Spain and covered acute and convalescent phases of COVID-19. The prospective study material was composed of cDNA or gDNA derived from T cells, B-cell-depleted T cells, or PBMCs. The dataset comprised deeply sampled blood TCRbeta repertoires from subjects exposed to, actively infected with, or recovered from COVID-19. The repertoires were released in a freely available public database meant as a resource for research on the immune response to SARS-CoV-2. The samples were drawn from two sources: the first 160 participants of the ongoing ImmuneRACE study, and 950 to 1,500 subjects contributed by 6 global collaborators. Nearly every sample came with metadata listing a de-identified subject ID, COVID-19 status, age in years and sex. HLA class I and class II types, where available, came from metadata supplied by the sample provider rather than from assay-based typing. Results and caveats for the whole study, not just this receptor: The amount of clinical and demographic metadata varied by source and participant and was provided uncurated.

One collaborating source in Seattle enrolled patients while the patients were actively infected and followed the patients over time throughout the course of disease. Whole blood was collected in K2EDTA tubes by collaborating institutions according to the institutions' own protocols. For TCRbeta analysis, collaborators shipped samples as frozen whole blood, isolated PBMCs, or DNA extracted from either of those sample types. The CDR3, from cysteine to phenylalanine, totals 17 residues. Of the read, only the CDR3 DNA is kept; its 51 bases are in frame from base 1. Looking up the germline V gene yields CDR1 SGHVS and CDR2 FNYEAQ. For this chain, trimming is 4 bases at the V end and 4 bases at the J end, and the number of junction bases without a gene match is 9. A note on this clone: Its antigen is currently not known. It has no much larger one-base neighbor in the sample; base qualities were not kept.

TCRbeta CDR3 regions were amplified from genomic DNA using the immunoSEQ Assay, a bias-controlled multiplex PCR. The authors processed their data as follows. Within the assay, amplification of reference gene primers was used to estimate how many nucleated cells each sample contained. Sequence reads were collapsed and filtered to measure the absolute abundance of every unique TCRbeta CDR3 rearrangement. For each sample, productive Simpson clonality was calculated by taking the square root of Simpson's diversity index across productive rearrangements. TCRdb provides this immuneACCESS table in a form limited to in-frame rearrangements. Some clones are lacking; in checked studies, under half of them reflect an unresolved V gene, and why the rest are absent is not known. The DNA gave D and trimming, while V, J and clone size come from that table. The sample table shows 250,000 to 350,000 clones, and about 88% are seen once. Of the sample, 1.4% to 1.5% is held by the ten largest clones.

This chain is built from TRBV7-6 and TRBJ2-1, and TRBD2 aligns with 11 junction nucleotides. This receptor was identified in a human donor with COVID-19, enrolled during active disease. The donor label of this sample is uncertain. Sequencing input: peripheral blood. In nucleotides, the sequence is TGTGCCAGCAGCTCTAATCCGGGACTAGCGGATTACAATGAGCAGTTCTTC. This sequence encodes CASSSNPGLADYNEQFF.